Following are 12 T cell receptor beta chains from one sample sequenced in a study of blood T cell repertoires in COVID-19. The data were produced by immunoSEQ multiplex PCR, yet TCRdb's version contains in-frame clones alone and is incomplete. The data show roughly 200,000 clones, about 82% seen once. Source material: PBMCs or T cells enriched from blood (not recorded which). The receptors were sampled from a middle-aged man with acute COVID-19.

The chain has TRBV15 and TRBJ2-7; TRBD1 matches at 7 bases. Trimming removed 1 base from V and 6 bases from J; junction bases left unmatched: 3. Germline CDR1 and CDR2: LNHNV and YYDKDF (reference sequence). The CDR3 contains 13 residues. The CDR3 sequence is CATSRATGFEQYF. DNA of the CDR3: TGTGCCACCAGCAGAGCGACAGGGTTCGAGCAGTACTTC.

V gene TRBV11-2 combines with J gene TRBJ2-7; 13 nucleotides match TRBD2. Germline V gene lookup returns CDR1 SGHAT and CDR2 FQNNGV. The V gene end was trimmed by 1 base and the J gene end by 3 bases; junction bases not matched to a gene: 6. This CDR3 spans 17 amino acids. Here the CDR3 reads CASSLARTSGSGYEQYF. The CDR3 DNA sequence: TGTGCCAGCAGCTTAGCAAGGACTAGCGGGAGTGGCTACGAGCAGTACTTC.

CDR3 bases: TGTGCCACCAGGGGCCGCGGGGCTACGAACACCGGGGAGCTGTTTTTT. Amino acid sequence: CATRGRGATNTGELFF. The chain recombines TRBV24-1 with TRBJ2-2, with a tentative D call TRBD2 (6 bases). The V and J ends lost 7 bases and 0 bases respectively, with 14 bases between them. There are 16 residues in the CDR3. Germline V lookup: CDR1 KGHDR, CDR2 SFDVKD.

The chain has TRBV19 and TRBJ2-5; TRBD2 matches at 11 bases. Losses at the gene ends were 6 bases for V and 5 bases for J; bases not matched to a gene: 5. This CDR3 has 14 residues. CDR1 is LNHDA, CDR2 SQIVND, per germline (reference sequence). CDR3 DNA: TGTGCCAGTAGCGGGACTAGCGGTTATGAGACCCAGTACTTC. Protein sequence: CASSGTSGYETQYF.

The V and J genes are TRBV27 and TRBJ2-2; 10 bases align to TRBD1. V lost 4 bases to trimming and J lost 7 bases; unmatched junction nucleotides: 9. Germline CDR1 reads MNHEY; CDR2 reads SMNVEV (reference sequence). The CDR3 extends over 16 amino acids. CDR3 amino acids: CASSSSGTGVIGELFF. CDR3 in DNA: TGTGCCAGCAGTTCGTCCGGGACAGGGGTGATCGGGGAGCTGTTTTTT.

The chain joins TRBV29-1 to TRBJ2-7; tentative D call: TRBD1 (7 bases). Germline CDR1 SQVTM, CDR2 ANQGSEA. This CDR3 comprises 14 residues. Trimming removed 6 bases at V and 4 bases at J, with 19 bases between. For the CDR3, the DNA is TGCAGCGTAATAGGAGGGGGCCTTAAGTACGAGCAGTACTTC. Its protein is CSVIGGGLKYEQYF.

The J gene is TRBJ1-1, the V gene TRBV3-1 (or the pseudogene TRBV3-2); 7 bases are shared with TRBD1. The CDR3 is 14 amino acids. V lost 0 bases to trimming and J lost 4 bases; unmatched junction nucleotides: 2. The V gene's germline CDR1 is LGHDT and CDR2 YNNKEL (reference sequence). The DNA for the CDR3 is TGTGCCAGCAGCCAAGATTCAGGGGGCACTGAAGCTTTCTTT. Protein: CASSQDSGGTEAFF.

The genes are TRBV9 and TRBJ2-3; tentatively, D is TRBD2 (5 bases). The V gene's germline CDR1 is SGDLS and CDR2 YYNGEE. The V and J ends lost 2 bases and 0 bases respectively, with 10 bases between them. CDR3 length: 15 residues. DNA of the CDR3: TGTGCCAGCAGCGTTAGAGGGATTAGCACAGATACGCAGTATTTT. It yields the protein CASSVRGISTDTQYF.

The chain has TRBV3-1 (or the pseudogene TRBV3-2) and TRBJ1-5; 11 nucleotides line up with TRBD1. In germline, CDR1 is LGHDT, CDR2 YNNKEL (reference sequence). CDR3 length equals 24 residues. The ends lost 4 bases at V and 7 bases at J; junction bases unmatched: 33. The CDR3 spells CASSLHAGQGANTYRRSEGQPQHF. DNA for the CDR3: TGTGCCAGCAGCCTCCACGCCGGACAGGGGGCGAATACATATCGGCGTTCGGAAGGCCAGCCCCAGCATTTT.

This clone turned up a few times. This chain connects TRBV27 to TRBJ1-1, with D unclear. Trimming removed 1 base at V and 4 bases at J, with 10 bases between. The CDR3 length is 14 residues. Germline CDR1 MNHEY, CDR2 SMNVEV (reference sequence). CDR3 loop: CASSLLTPGTEAFF. DNA of the CDR3: TGTGCCAGCAGTTTATTAACTCCGGGCACTGAAGCTTTCTTT.

The V gene is TRBV28, the J gene TRBJ2-1; 11 bases fit TRBD1. The germline CDR1 and CDR2 sequences are MDHEN and SYDVKM. V was clipped by 5 bases and J by 6 bases; unmatched bases: 6. This CDR3 region has 15 residues. Here the CDR3 reads CASSQAGTGGNEQFF. The CDR3 nucleotides read TGTGCCAGCAGTCAGGCCGGGACAGGGGGCAATGAGCAGTTCTTC.

This clone was seen only once. The chain carries TRBV28 and TRBJ1-1; 8 bases match TRBD1. This CDR3 spans 17 amino acids. Germline V gene sequence: CDR1 MDHEN, CDR2 SYDVKM. V shed 2 bases and J 1 base; nucleotides not matched to a gene: 9. The CDR3 reads CASSLIPFRGQNTEAFF. In DNA, the CDR3 is TGTGCCAGCAGTTTAATCCCTTTCAGGGGGCAGAACACTGAAGCTTTCTTT.